This T cell receptor beta chain derives from a study of T cells in Graves' hyperthyroidism and ophthalmopathy. The study's findings and limits: Ophthalmopathy stood apart from stable hyperthyroidism in a 13 V-J model. Blood held most thyroid clonotypes expanded above 0.001 frequency.

This CDR3 is 15 amino acids long. CDR1 SGHTA and CDR2 FQGNSA come from the germline V gene. With 5 bases removed from V and 4 bases from J, the gap between germline ends came to 17 bases. With regard to this clonotype: Its antigen is undetermined.

RNA transcripts yielded amplified TCR beta CDR3 regions. HTBI primers were employed in a first-round RT-PCR of the TCR CDR3. TCRdb recomputed calls from the multiplex PCR reads with MiXCR, one row per CDR3 protein. The sample has hundreds of thousands of distinct CDR3 sequences; 35% to 55% are singletons. Newly diagnosed hyperthyroidism, duration under 2 months, in patients aged 18 to 65. The sequenced sample consisted of peripheral blood or thyroid tissue (not recorded which). The receptor comes from a woman younger than 30 with Graves' hyperthyroidism. The chain couples TRBV7-2 to TRBJ2-5; no clear D gene. The DNA of the CDR3 is TGTGCCAGCAGCGACCTGGGGATCGGGCCAGAGACCCAGTACTTC. It translates to CASSDLGIGPETQYF. The full variable domain, completed using reference TRBV7-2 and TRBJ2-5, is GAGVSQSPSNKVTEKGKDVELRCDPISGHTALYWYRQSLGQGLEFLIYFQGNSAPDKSGLPSDRFSAERTGGSVSTLTIQRTQQEDSAVYLCASSDLGIGPETQYFGPGTRLLVL.